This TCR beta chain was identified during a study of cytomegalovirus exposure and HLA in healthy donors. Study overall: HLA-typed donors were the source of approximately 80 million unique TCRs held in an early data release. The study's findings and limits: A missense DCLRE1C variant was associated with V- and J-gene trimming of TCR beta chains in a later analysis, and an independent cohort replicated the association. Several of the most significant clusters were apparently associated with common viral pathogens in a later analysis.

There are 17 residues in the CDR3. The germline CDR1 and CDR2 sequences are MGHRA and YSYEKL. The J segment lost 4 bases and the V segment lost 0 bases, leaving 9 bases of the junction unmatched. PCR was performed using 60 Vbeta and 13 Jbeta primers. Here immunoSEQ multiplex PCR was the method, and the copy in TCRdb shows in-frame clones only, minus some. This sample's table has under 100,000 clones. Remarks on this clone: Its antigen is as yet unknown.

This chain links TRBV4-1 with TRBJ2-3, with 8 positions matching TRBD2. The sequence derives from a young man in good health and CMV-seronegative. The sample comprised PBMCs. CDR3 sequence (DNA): TGCGCCAGCAGCCAAGATGTTCACGGGAGGGTCTCAGATACGCAGTATTTT. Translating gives CASSQDVHGRVSDTQYF.